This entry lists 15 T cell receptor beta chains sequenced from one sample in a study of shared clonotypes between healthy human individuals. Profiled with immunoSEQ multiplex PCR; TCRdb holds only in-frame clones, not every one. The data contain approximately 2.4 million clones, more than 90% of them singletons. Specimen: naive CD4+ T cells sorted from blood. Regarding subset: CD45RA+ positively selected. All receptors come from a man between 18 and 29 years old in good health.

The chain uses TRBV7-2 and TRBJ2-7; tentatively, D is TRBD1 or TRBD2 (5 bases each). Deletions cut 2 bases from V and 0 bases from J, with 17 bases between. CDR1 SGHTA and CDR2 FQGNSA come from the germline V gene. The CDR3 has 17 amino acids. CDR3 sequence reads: CASSLIRGGLNSYEQYF. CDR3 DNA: TGTGCCAGCAGCTTAATTCGGGGCGGGCTTAACTCCTACGAGCAGTACTTC.

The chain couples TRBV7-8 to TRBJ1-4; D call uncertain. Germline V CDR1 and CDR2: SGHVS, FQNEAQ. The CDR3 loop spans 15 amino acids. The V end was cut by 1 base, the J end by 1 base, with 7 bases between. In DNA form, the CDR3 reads TGTGCCAGCAGCTTAGTCTGGTTAACTAATGAAAAACTGTTTTTT. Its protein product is CASSLVWLTNEKLFF.

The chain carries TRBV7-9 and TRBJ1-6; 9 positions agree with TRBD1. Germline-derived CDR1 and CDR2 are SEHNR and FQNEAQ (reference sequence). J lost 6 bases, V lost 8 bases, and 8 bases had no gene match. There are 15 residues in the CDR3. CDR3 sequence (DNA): TGTGCCAGCCATAAAACAGGGGGCATTAATTCACCCCTCCACTTT. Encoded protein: CASHKTGGINSPLHF.

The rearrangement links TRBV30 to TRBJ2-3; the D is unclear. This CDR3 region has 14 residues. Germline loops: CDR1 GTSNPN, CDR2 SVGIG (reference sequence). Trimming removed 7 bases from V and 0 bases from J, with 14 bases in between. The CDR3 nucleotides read TGTGCCTCATCGTCACCAACTAGCACAGATACGCAGTATTTT. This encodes CASSSPTSTDTQYF.

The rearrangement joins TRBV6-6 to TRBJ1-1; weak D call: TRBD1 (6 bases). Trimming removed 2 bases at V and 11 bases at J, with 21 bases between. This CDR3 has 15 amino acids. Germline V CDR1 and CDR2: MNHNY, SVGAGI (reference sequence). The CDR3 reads CASSYAPSGHGEAFF. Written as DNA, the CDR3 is TGTGCCAGCAGTTACGCCCCTTCGGGACACGGCGAGGCTTTCTTT.

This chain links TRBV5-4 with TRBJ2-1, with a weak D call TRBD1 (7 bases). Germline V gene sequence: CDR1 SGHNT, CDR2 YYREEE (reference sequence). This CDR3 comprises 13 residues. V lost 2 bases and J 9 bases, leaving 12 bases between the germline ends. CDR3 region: CASSFYRGLEQFF. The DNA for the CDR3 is TGTGCCAGCAGCTTCTACAGGGGACTTGAGCAGTTCTTC.

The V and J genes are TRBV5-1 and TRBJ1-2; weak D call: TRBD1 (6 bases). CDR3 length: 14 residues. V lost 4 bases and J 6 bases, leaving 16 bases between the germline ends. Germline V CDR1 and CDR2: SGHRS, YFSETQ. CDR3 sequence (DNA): TGCGCCAGCAGCGCAACAGGGATAGGGCATGGCTACACCTTC. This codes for CASSATGIGHGYTF.

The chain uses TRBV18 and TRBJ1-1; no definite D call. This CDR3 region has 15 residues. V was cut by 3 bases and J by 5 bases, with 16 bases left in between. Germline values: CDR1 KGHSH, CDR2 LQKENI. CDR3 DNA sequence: TGTGCCAGCTCACCCCTCCATAAAGTGGGAACTGAAGCTTTCTTT. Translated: CASSPLHKVGTEAFF. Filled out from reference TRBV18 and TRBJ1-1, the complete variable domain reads NAGVMQNPRHLVRRRGQEARLRCSPMKGHSHVYWYRQLPEEGLKFMVYLQKENIIDESGMPKERFSAEFPKEGPSILRIQQVVRGDSAAYFCASSPLHKVGTEAFFGQGTRLTVV.

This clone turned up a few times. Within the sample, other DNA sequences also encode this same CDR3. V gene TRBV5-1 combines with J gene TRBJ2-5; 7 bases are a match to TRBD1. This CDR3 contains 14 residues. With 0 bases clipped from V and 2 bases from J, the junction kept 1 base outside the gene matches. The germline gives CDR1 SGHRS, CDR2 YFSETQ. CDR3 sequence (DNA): TGCGCCAGCAGCTTGGGGGACAGACAAGAGACCCAGTACTTC. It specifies CASSLGDRQETQYF.

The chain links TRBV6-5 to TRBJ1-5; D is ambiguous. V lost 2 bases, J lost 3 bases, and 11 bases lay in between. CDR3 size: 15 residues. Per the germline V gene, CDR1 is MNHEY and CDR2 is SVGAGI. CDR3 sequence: CASSYTQEFNQPQHF. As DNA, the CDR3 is TGTGCCAGCAGTTACACCCAGGAATTCAATCAGCCCCAGCATTTT.

CDR3 sequence (DNA): TGCGCCAGCCACCACCGGAGCCTGGGCCGTGGGGCCAACGTCCTGACTTTC. This translates into CASHHRSLGRGANVLTF. The rearrangement uses TRBV5-1 and TRBJ2-6; D remains ambiguous. Trimming took off 7 bases at V and 3 bases at J, with 20 bases between the two ends. This CDR3 has 17 residues. Germline V CDR1 and CDR2: SGHRS, YFSETQ.

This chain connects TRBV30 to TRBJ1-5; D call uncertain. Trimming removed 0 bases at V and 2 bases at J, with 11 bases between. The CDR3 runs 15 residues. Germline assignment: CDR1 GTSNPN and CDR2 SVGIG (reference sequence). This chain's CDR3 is CAWSVRRSGNQPQHF. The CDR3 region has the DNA TGTGCCTGGAGTGTAAGGAGGTCGGGCAATCAGCCCCAGCATTTT.

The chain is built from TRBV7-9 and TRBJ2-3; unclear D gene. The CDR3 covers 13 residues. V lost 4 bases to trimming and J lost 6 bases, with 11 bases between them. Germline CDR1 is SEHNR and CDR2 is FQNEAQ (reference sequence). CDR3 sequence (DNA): TGTGCCAGCAGCTCGAGAATAGGGGATACGCAGTATTTT. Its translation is CASSSRIGDTQYF.

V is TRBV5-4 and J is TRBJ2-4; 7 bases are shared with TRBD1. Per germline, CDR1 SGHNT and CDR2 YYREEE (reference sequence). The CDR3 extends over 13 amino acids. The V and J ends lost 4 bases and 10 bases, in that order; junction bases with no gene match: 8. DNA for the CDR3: TGTGCCAGCAGCCCCCGGGACAGAGGAATTCAGTACTTC. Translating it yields CASSPRDRGIQYF.

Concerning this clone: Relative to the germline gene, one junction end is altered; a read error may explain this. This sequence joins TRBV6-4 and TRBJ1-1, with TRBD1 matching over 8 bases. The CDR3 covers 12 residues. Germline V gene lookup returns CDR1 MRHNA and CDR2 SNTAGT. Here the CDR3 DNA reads TGTGTCAGCAGTGACACAGGGGGTGAAGCTTTCTTT. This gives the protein CVSSDTGGEAFF.